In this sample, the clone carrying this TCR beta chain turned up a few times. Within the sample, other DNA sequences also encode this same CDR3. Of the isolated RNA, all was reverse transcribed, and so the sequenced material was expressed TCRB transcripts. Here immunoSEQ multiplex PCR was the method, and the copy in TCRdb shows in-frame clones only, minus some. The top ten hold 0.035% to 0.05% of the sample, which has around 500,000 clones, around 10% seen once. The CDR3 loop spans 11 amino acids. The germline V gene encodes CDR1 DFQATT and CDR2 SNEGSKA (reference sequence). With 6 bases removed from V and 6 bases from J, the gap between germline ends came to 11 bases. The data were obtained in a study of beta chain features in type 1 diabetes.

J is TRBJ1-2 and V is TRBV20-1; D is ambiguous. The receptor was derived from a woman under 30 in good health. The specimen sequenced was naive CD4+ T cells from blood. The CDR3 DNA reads TGCAGTGCCCCGCGGGGAAATGGCTACACCTTC. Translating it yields CSAPRGNGYTF.